This TCR beta chain was sequenced during a study of T cell responses to AZD1222 COVID-19 vaccine. Overall study results and limits: White British people made up most donors, females outnumbered males, and clonal diversity was possibly underestimated. The breadth and depth of Spike-specific TCRs increased once two AZD1222 doses had been given. Baseline seropositivity characterized only six AZD1222 recipients.

With regard to this clone: Antigen specificity is unknown.

Sequenced by immunoSEQ multiplex PCR; TCRdb stores in-frame clones only, minus some. The data show about 120,000 clones, about 90% seen once. The V and J ends lost 0 bases and 8 bases, in that order; junction bases with no gene match: 7. The CDR3 length is 15 residues. Per germline, CDR1 SGDLS and CDR2 YYNGEE. The input for sequencing was peripheral blood, taken 28 days after the second AZD1222 dose. This chain links TRBV9 with TRBJ2-1, with 8 nucleotides matching TRBD2. The sequence came from an adult who received the AZD1222 COVID-19 vaccine. In nucleotides, the CDR3 is TGTGCCAGCAGCGTAGTAAGCGGGGGCGGGGATGAGCAGTTCTTC. The encoded protein is CASSVVSGGGDEQFF.